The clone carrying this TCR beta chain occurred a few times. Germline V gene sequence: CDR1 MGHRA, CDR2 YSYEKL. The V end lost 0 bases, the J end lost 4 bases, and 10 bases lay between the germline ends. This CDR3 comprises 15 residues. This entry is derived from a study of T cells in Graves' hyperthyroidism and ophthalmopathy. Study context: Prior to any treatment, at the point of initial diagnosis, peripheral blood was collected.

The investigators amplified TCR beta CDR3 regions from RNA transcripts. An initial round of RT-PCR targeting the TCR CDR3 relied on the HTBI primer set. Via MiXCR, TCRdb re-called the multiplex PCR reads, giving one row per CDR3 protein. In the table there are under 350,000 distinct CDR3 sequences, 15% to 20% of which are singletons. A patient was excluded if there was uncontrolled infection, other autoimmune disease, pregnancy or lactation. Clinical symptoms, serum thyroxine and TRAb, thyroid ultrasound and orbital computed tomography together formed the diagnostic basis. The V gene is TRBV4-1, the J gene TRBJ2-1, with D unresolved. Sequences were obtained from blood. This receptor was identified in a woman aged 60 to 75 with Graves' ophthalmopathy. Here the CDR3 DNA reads TGCGCCAGCAGCCAAGAAGGACGGCTATACAATGAGCAGTTCTTC. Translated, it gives CASSQEGRLYNEQFF.